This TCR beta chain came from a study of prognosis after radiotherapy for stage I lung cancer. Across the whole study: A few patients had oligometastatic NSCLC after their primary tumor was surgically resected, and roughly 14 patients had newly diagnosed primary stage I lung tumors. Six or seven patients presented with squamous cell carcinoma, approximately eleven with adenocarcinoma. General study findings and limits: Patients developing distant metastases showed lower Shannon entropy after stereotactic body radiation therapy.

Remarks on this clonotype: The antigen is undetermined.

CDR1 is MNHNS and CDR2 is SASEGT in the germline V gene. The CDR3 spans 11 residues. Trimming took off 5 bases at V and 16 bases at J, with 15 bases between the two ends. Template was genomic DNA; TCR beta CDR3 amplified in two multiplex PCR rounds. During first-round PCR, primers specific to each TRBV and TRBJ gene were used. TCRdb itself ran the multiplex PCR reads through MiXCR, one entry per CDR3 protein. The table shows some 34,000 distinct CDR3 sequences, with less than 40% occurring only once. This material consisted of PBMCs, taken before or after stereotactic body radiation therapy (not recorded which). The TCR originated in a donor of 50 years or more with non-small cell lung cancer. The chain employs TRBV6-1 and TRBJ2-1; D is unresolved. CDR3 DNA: TGTGCCAGCAGTCCGGGTGTAATCTGTTTCTTC. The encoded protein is CASSPGVICFF.